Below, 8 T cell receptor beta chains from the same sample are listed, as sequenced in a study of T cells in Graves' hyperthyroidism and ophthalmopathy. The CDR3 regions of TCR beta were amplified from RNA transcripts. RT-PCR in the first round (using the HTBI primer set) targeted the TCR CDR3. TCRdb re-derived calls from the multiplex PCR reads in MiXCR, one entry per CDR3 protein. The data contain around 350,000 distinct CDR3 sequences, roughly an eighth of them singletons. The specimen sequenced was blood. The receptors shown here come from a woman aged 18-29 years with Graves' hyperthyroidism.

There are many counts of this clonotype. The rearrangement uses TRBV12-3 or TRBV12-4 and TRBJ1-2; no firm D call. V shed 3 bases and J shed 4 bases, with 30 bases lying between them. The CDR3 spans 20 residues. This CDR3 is CASSFIGLSKRSPPLYGYTF. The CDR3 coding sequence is TGTGCCAGCAGTTTTATCGGCCTTTCGAAGCGGAGTCCGCCTCTCTATGGCTACACCTTC.

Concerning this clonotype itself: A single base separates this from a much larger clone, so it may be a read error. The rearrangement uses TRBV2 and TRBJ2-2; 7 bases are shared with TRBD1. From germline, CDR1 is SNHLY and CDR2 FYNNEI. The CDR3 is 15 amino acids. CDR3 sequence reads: CVSSLGTANTGELFF. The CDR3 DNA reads TGTGTCAGCAGTCTAGGGACAGCGAACACCGGGGAGCTGTTTTTT.

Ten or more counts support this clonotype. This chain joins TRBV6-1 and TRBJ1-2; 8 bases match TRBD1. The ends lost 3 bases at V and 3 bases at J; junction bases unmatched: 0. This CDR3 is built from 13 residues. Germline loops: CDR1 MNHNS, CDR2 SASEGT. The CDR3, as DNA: TGTGCCAGCAGTGAGGGACAGGACTATGGCTACACCTTC. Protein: CASSEGQDYGYTF.

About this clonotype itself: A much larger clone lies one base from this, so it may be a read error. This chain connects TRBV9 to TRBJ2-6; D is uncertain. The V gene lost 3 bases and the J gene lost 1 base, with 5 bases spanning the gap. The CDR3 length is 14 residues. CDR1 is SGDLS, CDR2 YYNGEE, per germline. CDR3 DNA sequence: TGTGCCAGCAGCGCGGAATCTGGGGCCAACGTCCTGACTTTC. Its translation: CASSAESGANVLTF.

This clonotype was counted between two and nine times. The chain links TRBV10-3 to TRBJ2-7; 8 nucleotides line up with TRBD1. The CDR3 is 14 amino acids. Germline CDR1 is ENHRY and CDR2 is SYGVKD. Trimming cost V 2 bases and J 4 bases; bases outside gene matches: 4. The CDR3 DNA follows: TGTGCCATCAGTGAGAGGACAGGGAGGTACGAGCAGTACTTC. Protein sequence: CAISERTGRYEQYF.

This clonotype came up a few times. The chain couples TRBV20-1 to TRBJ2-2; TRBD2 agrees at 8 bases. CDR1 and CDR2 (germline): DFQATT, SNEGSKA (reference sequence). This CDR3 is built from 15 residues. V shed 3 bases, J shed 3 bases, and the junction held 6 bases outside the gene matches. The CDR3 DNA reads TGCAGTGCTAGGAGCGGGAGTACGGACACCGGGGAGCTGTTTTTT. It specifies CSARSGSTDTGELFF.

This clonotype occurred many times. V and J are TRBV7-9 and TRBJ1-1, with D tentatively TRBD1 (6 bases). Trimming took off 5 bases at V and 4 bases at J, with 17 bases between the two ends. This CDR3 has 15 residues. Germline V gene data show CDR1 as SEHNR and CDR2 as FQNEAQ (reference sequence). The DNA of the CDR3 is TGTGCCAGCAGCAGCCGAGGGGGGGCGTCCACTGAAGCTTTCTTT. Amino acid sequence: CASSSRGGASTEAFF.

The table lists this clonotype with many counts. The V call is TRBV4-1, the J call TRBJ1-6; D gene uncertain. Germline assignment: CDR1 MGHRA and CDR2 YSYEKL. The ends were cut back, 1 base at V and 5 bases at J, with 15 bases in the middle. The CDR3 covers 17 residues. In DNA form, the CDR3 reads TGCGCCAGCAGCCAAGCCCGTGGGAGGTCACATAATTCACCCCTCCACTTT. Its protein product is CASSQARGRSHNSPLHF.